The present TCR beta chain was sequenced within a study of blood T cell repertoires in COVID-19. Using immunoSEQ multiplex PCR, the repertoire was profiled, and TCRdb retains in-frame clones only, with some absent. The sample contains 100,000 to 150,000 clones, more than 60% of which appear only once. The specimen was peripheral blood. This receptor was obtained from a man aged 50 or older with acute or convalescent COVID-19.

The CDR3 DNA reads TGTGCCAGCAGTTTGGAGGGGCCGGAGGGCTACACCTTC. Residues: CASSLEGPEGYTF. The J gene is TRBJ1-2, the V gene TRBV12-3 or TRBV12-4; D may be TRBD1 (5 bases). V was cut by 3 bases and J by 8 bases, with 13 bases left in between. The length of the CDR3 is 13 residues.